This is a list of T cell receptor beta chains from one sample in a study of blood T cells in healthy people across ages. MiXCR was run by TCRdb on the 5' RACE reads, yielding one entry per CDR3 protein. The table includes approximately 880,000 distinct CDR3 sequences, approximately 49% detected once. Sequencing input: blood. The source is a man aged 30-40 years in good health. Both conserved end residues are part of each CDR3. Fields, in order: J gene, clone size, D gene, V gene, CDR3 protein, CDR3 DNA. A D gene is named only where the DNA matches it firmly. The size entry is marked missing in some rows and otherwise reads once, few, many or a size class.

J: TRBJ1-4
size: .
D: TRBD1
V: TRBV6-2/TRBV6-3
CDR3: CASSYSTGTNEKLFF
DNA: TGTGCCAGCAGTTACTCGACAGGGACCAATGAAAAACTGTTTTTT

J: TRBJ2-3
size: few
D: .
V: TRBV7-2
CDR3: CASSFTSTVAPDTQYF
DNA: TGTGCCAGCAGCTTTACCTCCACAGTAGCCCCAGATACGCAGTATTTT

J: TRBJ2-7
size: .
D: TRBD2
V: TRBV20-1
CDR3: CSHPLGGGRGTGEKEKVGEQYF
DNA: TGCAGCCACCCCCTCGGAGGCGGGAGAGGTACCGGGGAGAAGGAAAAGGTCGGCGAGCAGTACTTC

J: TRBJ2-1
size: few
D: .
V: TRBV15
CDR3: CATSSVDRYNEQFF
DNA: TGTGCCACCAGCAGCGTCGACCGGTATAATGAGCAGTTCTTC

J: TRBJ2-3
size: .
D: .
V: TRBV24-1
CDR3: CATSDGRSVIDTQYF
DNA: TGTGCCACCAGTGACGGCCGATCAGTTATAGATACGCAGTATTTT

J: TRBJ1-5
size: .
D: .
V: TRBV4-2
CDR3: CASSQDQRAGEYNQPQHF
DNA: TGTGCCAGCAGCCAAGACCAGAGGGCAGGGGAGTACAATCAGCCCCAGCATTTT

J: TRBJ2-7
size: once
D: .
V: TRBV21-1
CDR3: CASSKPTGVGSYEQYF
DNA: TGTGCCAGCAGCAAACCAACAGGGGTTGGCTCCTACGAGCAGTACTTC

J: TRBJ2-1
size: .
D: .
V: TRBV20-1
CDR3: CSARTRAYNEQFF
DNA: TGCAGTGCTAGGACTAGGGCCTACAATGAGCAGTTCTTC

J: TRBJ1-1
size: .
D: TRBD1
V: TRBV10-3
CDR3: CAIRPGTGQEAFF
DNA: TGTGCCATCAGACCCGGGACAGGACAAGAAGCTTTCTTT

J: TRBJ2-4
size: .
D: TRBD2
V: TRBV5-6
CDR3: CASSLGGGVSIQYF
DNA: TGTGCCAGCAGCTTGGGCGGGGGAGTTAGCATTCAGTACTTC

J: TRBJ2-7
size: .
D: .
V: TRBV3-1
CDR3: CASSHPGTSLYEQYF
DNA: TGTGCCAGCAGCCACCCCGGGACCTCCCTTTACGAGCAGTACTTC

J: TRBJ1-5
size: .
D: .
V: TRBV20-1
CDR3: CSASLGAADQPQHF
DNA: TGCAGTGCTTCGCTGGGCGCAGCTGATCAGCCCCAGCATTTT

J: TRBJ2-3
size: .
D: .
V: TRBV6-1
CDR3: CASSPPWGFGDADTQYF
DNA: TGTGCCAGCAGTCCTCCGTGGGGGTTTGGCGATGCAGATACGCAGTATTTT

J: TRBJ2-3
size: few
D: .
V: TRBV4-3
CDR3: CASSQEVRLTDTQYF
DNA: TGCGCCAGCAGCCAAGAAGTACGTCTCACAGATACGCAGTATTTT

J: TRBJ2-5
size: .
D: .
V: TRBV12-3/TRBV12-4
CDR3: CATSEGVQETQYF
DNA: TGTGCCACCTCCGAGGGGGTCCAAGAGACCCAGTACTTC

J: TRBJ1-4
size: .
D: TRBD1
V: TRBV12-3/TRBV12-4
CDR3: CASSLGDSLNEKLFF
DNA: TGTGCCAGCAGTTTAGGGGACAGCTTAAATGAAAAACTGTTTTTT

J: TRBJ2-3
size: few
D: .
V: TRBV7-2
CDR3: CASSHYTDTQYF
DNA: TGTGCCAGCAGCCATTACACAGATACGCAGTATTTT

J: TRBJ2-3
size: many
D: TRBD1
V: TRBV5-1
CDR3: CASSPTGSTDTQYF
DNA: TGCGCCAGCAGCCCGACAGGGTCCACAGATACGCAGTATTTT

J: TRBJ2-7
size: .
D: TRBD2
V: TRBV12-3/TRBV12-4
CDR3: CASIASGGPYEQYF
DNA: TGTGCCAGCATCGCTAGCGGGGGACCTTACGAGCAGTACTTC

J: TRBJ2-3
size: .
D: .
V: TRBV5-1
CDR3: CASSLERFQQYF
DNA: TGCGCCAGCAGCTTGGAGCGGTTTCAGCAGTATTTT

J: TRBJ2-7
size: .
D: .
V: TRBV6-5
CDR3: CASSNNEGTEKSYEQYF
DNA: TGTGCCAGCAGTAACAACGAGGGGACGGAGAAGAGCTACGAGCAGTACTTC

J: TRBJ2-3
size: .
D: TRBD2
V: TRBV4-1
CDR3: CASSQVLAGDTDTQYF
DNA: TGCGCCAGCAGCCAAGTCCTAGCGGGGGACACAGATACGCAGTATTTT

J: TRBJ1-1
size: .
D: TRBD1
V: TRBV11-2
CDR3: CASSLLGTGNTEAFF
DNA: TGTGCCAGCAGCTTACTCGGGACAGGGAACACTGAAGCTTTCTTT

J: TRBJ2-7
size: .
D: TRBD1
V: TRBV10-3
CDR3: CATTGQGDYEQYF
DNA: TGTGCCACGACGGGACAGGGGGACTACGAGCAGTACTTC

J: TRBJ2-3
size: few
D: TRBD1
V: TRBV29-1
CDR3: CSTRDRGLADTQYF
DNA: TGCAGCACCCGGGACAGGGGGTTAGCGGATACGCAGTATTTT

J: TRBJ1-2
size: .
D: TRBD1
V: TRBV29-1
CDR3: CSVGDSYGYTF
DNA: TGCAGCGTCGGGGACAGCTATGGCTACACCTTC

J: TRBJ2-3
size: .
D: .
V: TRBV5-5
CDR3: CASSLEELATQYF
DNA: TGTGCCAGCAGCTTGGAAGAGCTAGCAACGCAGTATTTT

J: TRBJ2-7
size: once
D: TRBD1
V: TRBV28
CDR3: CASSHQGAIYEQYF
DNA: TGTGCCAGCAGTCACCAGGGGGCGATCTACGAGCAGTACTTC

J: TRBJ2-7
size: .
D: .
V: TRBV4-1
CDR3: CASSQDPMRSSYEQYF
DNA: TGCGCCAGCAGCCAAGATCCGATGAGGAGCTCCTACGAGCAGTACTTC

J: TRBJ1-1
size: .
D: .
V: TRBV6-4
CDR3: CASSAGPGNTEAFF
DNA: TGTGCCAGCAGTGCCGGGCCCGGGAACACTGAAGCTTTCTTT

J: TRBJ2-4
size: .
D: .
V: TRBV3-1
CDR3: CASSTGNEQYF
DNA: TGTGCCAGCAGTACAGGGAATGAGCAGTACTTC

J: TRBJ1-2
size: .
D: .
V: TRBV4-1
CDR3: CASSQDRLLSNYGYTF
DNA: TGCGCCAGCAGCCAAGATAGACTCCTCAGCAACTATGGCTACACCTTC

J: TRBJ1-2
size: .
D: TRBD1
V: TRBV7-2
CDR3: CASSLEGAPVYGYTF
DNA: TGTGCCAGCAGCTTAGAGGGGGCTCCGGTCTATGGCTACACCTTC

J: TRBJ2-4
size: few
D: .
V: TRBV20-1
CDR3: CSALPGAAKNIQYF
DNA: TGCAGTGCCCTCCCGGGGGCGGCCAAAAACATTCAGTACTTC

J: TRBJ2-1
size: few
D: TRBD2
V: TRBV3-1
CDR3: CASSQYVHSGGGDEQFF
DNA: TGTGCCAGCAGCCAATATGTCCACAGCGGGGGGGGCGATGAGCAGTTCTTC